The 7 T cell receptor beta chains in this list originate from one sample, sequenced in a study of blood T cell repertoires in COVID-19. Profiled with immunoSEQ multiplex PCR; TCRdb holds only in-frame clones, not every one. The profile shows about 250,000 clones, approximately 82% of them singletons. The sequencing input was peripheral blood. The receptors here all came from an elderly man with acute or convalescent COVID-19.

CDR3 in DNA: TGTGCCATCAGTGAGGCCGGGGACTACTACGAGCAGTACTTC. As protein: CAISEAGDYYEQYF. This chain uses TRBV10-3 with TRBJ2-7; TRBD2 aligns across 7 bases. The CDR3 is 14 amino acids. The V and J ends lost 2 bases and 3 bases, in that order; junction bases with no gene match: 4. Germline V CDR1 and CDR2: ENHRY, SYGVKD.

This clone was detected only a few times. This chain joins TRBV5-1 and TRBJ2-7; TRBD2 matches 9 bases. The CDR3 sequence is 15 residues long. Germline V gene lookup returns CDR1 SGHRS and CDR2 YFSETQ. V lost 0 bases, J lost 6 bases, and 7 bases stayed unmatched. This CDR3 is CASSLGTSGQSEQYF. DNA for the CDR3: TGCGCCAGCAGCTTGGGTACTAGCGGGCAATCCGAGCAGTACTTC.

Turning to this clone: One end of the junction fails to match germline, which may point to a read error. This chain links TRBV6-2 or TRBV6-3 with TRBJ2-7; 7 bases map to TRBD1. The germline CDR1 and CDR2 sequences are MNHEY and SVGEGT. The CDR3 loop spans 15 amino acids. The CDR3 sequence: CASNYRQGQTYEQYF. CDR3 bases: TGTGCCAGCAATTACCGACAGGGCCAAACCTACGAGCAGTACTTC.

The V and J genes are TRBV28 and TRBJ2-7; 9 bases align to TRBD1. Germline-derived CDR1 and CDR2 are MDHEN and SYDVKM. The CDR3 is 14 amino acids. V lost 6 bases and J lost 5; bases outside the gene matches: 8. DNA for the CDR3: TGTGCCAGCAGCCAGACAGGGGGTCGAGACGAGCAGTACTTC. This translates into CASSQTGGRDEQYF. The variable domain in full, completed from reference TRBV28 and TRBJ2-7, reads DVKVTQSSRYLVKRTGEKVFLECVQDMDHENMFWYRQDPGLGLRLIYFSYDVKMKEKGDIPEGYSVSREKKERFSLILESASTNQTSMYLCASSQTGGRDEQYFGPGTRLTVT.

This chain connects TRBV5-4 to TRBJ1-1; 7 nucleotides align to TRBD1. V lost 4 bases, J lost 3 bases, and 6 bases stayed unmatched. CDR1 is SGHNT and CDR2 is YYREEE in the germline V gene (reference sequence). This CDR3 is 14 amino acids long. CDR3 region: CASSNRQGHTEAFF. As DNA, the CDR3 is TGTGCCAGCAGCAACCGACAGGGACACACTGAAGCTTTCTTT.

V gene TRBV7-8 combines with J gene TRBJ2-5; 11 nucleotides match TRBD1. The CDR3 has 14 residues. Germline V CDR1 and CDR2: SGHVS, FQNEAQ. The junction had 2 bases not matched to a gene; V was cut back by 3 bases and J by 5 bases. Here the CDR3 DNA reads TGTGCCAGCAGCTTTGGGACAGGGGGTGAGACCCAGTACTTC. Protein product: CASSFGTGGETQYF.

The chain combines TRBV28 with TRBJ2-3; unclear D gene. In germline, CDR1 is MDHEN, CDR2 SYDVKM. Trimming pared 3 bases from V and 1 base from J, leaving 17 bases between. This CDR3 has 17 amino acids. The CDR3 DNA follows: TGTGCCAGCAGTTTTAGTTCCGCCACCCCTCGCACAGATACGCAGTATTTT. Its protein is CASSFSSATPRTDTQYF.